Following are 10 T cell receptor beta chains from one sample sequenced in a study of blood T cell repertoires in COVID-19 (dated by TCRdb to the early 2020s). To prepare the library, the immunoSEQ multiplex PCR assay was applied. TCRdb carries this immuneACCESS record with in-frame sequences only. Its versions omit some clonotypes, under half of them owing to an unresolved V gene in the studies checked, with the rest unexplained. The sample table lists approximately 280,000 clones, roughly 88% of them with a count of one. Roughly 9.6% of the sample lies in the top ten. The sample taken for sequencing was peripheral blood. All receptors come from a woman between 65 and 79 years old with acute or convalescent COVID-19.

The chain has TRBV29-1 and TRBJ2-1; 7 nucleotides line up with TRBD1. J gave up 4 bases and V 7 bases, and 16 bases lay outside the gene matches. Germline-derived CDR1 and CDR2 are SQVTM and ANQGSEA. This CDR3 is 16 amino acids long. This CDR3 reads CSAPMTGSTSYNEQFF. DNA of the CDR3: TGCAGCGCCCCCATGACAGGGTCCACCTCTTACAATGAGCAGTTCTTC.

The CDR3 here is CASSRWAGETQYF. The CDR3 bases are TGTGCCAGCAGTAGGTGGGCTGGGGAGACCCAGTACTTC. The rearrangement uses TRBV6-2 or TRBV6-3 and TRBJ2-5; D gene ambiguous. The germline V gene has CDR1 MNHEY and CDR2 SVGEGT. This CDR3 is 13 amino acids long. V was shortened by 5 bases and J by 5 bases, with 12 bases between the two germline ends.

The chain is built from TRBV7-9 and TRBJ2-7, with D maybe TRBD1 (5 bases). The CDR3 is made up of 14 amino acids. Between the trimmed V and J ends, which lost 2 bases and 5 bases, there was a span of 13 bases. Germline CDR1 SEHNR, CDR2 FQNEAQ (reference sequence). CDR3 loop: CASSLSQGRHEQYF. The CDR3 DNA is TGTGCCAGCAGCTTAAGTCAGGGTAGACACGAGCAGTACTTC. Together with reference TRBV7-9 and TRBJ2-7, the CDR3 gives the full variable domain: DTGVSQNPRHKITKRGQNVTFRCDPISEHNRLYWYRQTLGQGPEFLTYFQNEAQLEKSRLLSDRFSAERPKGSFSTLEIQRTEQGDSAMYLCASSLSQGRHEQYFGPGTRLTVT.

The rearrangement links TRBV4-1 to TRBJ1-2; 10 bases line up with TRBD1. The junction had 8 bases not matched to a gene; V was cut back by 0 bases and J by 4 bases. Germline lookup yields CDR1 MGHRA and CDR2 YSYEKL. The CDR3 extends over 17 amino acids. The CDR3 here is CASSQEVRDRGVYGYTF. The CDR3 nucleotides are TGCGCCAGCAGCCAAGAAGTCCGGGACAGGGGTGTCTATGGCTACACCTTC.

This sequence joins TRBV3-1 (or the pseudogene TRBV3-2) and TRBJ1-1; D is possibly TRBD1 (6 bases). Looked up from germline, CDR1 is LGHDT and CDR2 is YNNKEL (reference sequence). Trimming took off 6 bases at V and 11 bases at J, with 16 bases between the two ends. This CDR3 is 12 amino acids long. The CDR3 protein is CASRQIQGPAFF. The CDR3 DNA sequence: TGTGCCAGCAGACAGATACAGGGTCCGGCTTTCTTT.

The chain uses TRBV5-1 and TRBJ2-1; TRBD1 aligns across 8 bases. Trimming took 5 bases from V and 4 from J; bases not matched to a gene: 11. CDR1 is SGHRS and CDR2 is YFSETQ in the germline V gene. This CDR3 contains 16 residues. CDR3 DNA: TGCGCCAGCAGGCCCCAGGGGACAGGAATGTACAATGAGCAGTTCTTC. Its protein is CASRPQGTGMYNEQFF.

This chain joins TRBV7-9 and TRBJ1-4; D is unresolved. Germline V CDR1 and CDR2: SEHNR, FQNEAQ (reference sequence). Trimming shortened V by 6 bases and J by 0 bases, and 5 bases separated the two germline ends. The CDR3 extends over 13 amino acids. The DNA of the CDR3 is TGTGCCAGCAGTACAGCAACTAATGAAAAACTGTTTTTT. Translated, it gives CASSTATNEKLFF.

To note about this clone: At one boundary the junction diverges from the germline segment, which might be a read error. This chain uses TRBV12-3 or TRBV12-4 with TRBJ1-1; the D is unclear. This CDR3 is built from 13 residues. The CDR3 DNA sequence: TGTGCCAGCAGTTTCTCCGGGAACGCTGAAGCTTTCTTT. This encodes CASSFSGNAEAFF.

The chain has TRBV18 and TRBJ2-7, with 8 bases fitting TRBD2. The V gene end was trimmed by 3 bases and the J gene end by 2 bases; junction bases not matched to a gene: 6. Germline loops: CDR1 KGHSH, CDR2 LQKENI. CDR3 size: 15 residues. The CDR3 DNA sequence: TGTGCCAGCTCACCGACGGTAGCGGGGACCTACGAGCAGTACTTC. This gives the protein CASSPTVAGTYEQYF.

Only one count was recorded for this clone. This chain connects TRBV19 to TRBJ1-1; 7 bases are shared with TRBD1. The V and J ends lost 6 bases and 0 bases, in that order; junction bases with no gene match: 4. Per the germline V gene, CDR1 is LNHDA and CDR2 is SQIVND (reference sequence). This CDR3 is built from 14 residues. CDR3 nucleotide sequence: TGTGCCAGTAGGGAGACAGGGATGAACACTGAAGCTTTCTTT. It translates to CASRETGMNTEAFF.